These 24 T cell receptor beta chains were sequenced from one sample in a study of cytomegalovirus exposure and HLA in healthy donors. With 60 Vbeta and 13 Jbeta primers, the PCR was carried out. TCRdb's table, derived via immunoSEQ multiplex PCR, lists solely in-frame clones and lacks some. The sample lists roughly 140,000 clones; just under 70% were seen once. What was sequenced was PBMCs. The receptor source for this set is a man in his 60s in good health and CMV-seronegative.

The chain is built from TRBV19 and TRBJ1-2; possibly TRBD1 for D (6 bases). CDR3 size: 14 residues. Per the germline V gene, CDR1 is LNHDA and CDR2 is SQIVND (reference sequence). Trimming shortened V by 3 bases and J by 3 bases, and 11 bases separated the two germline ends. The chain's CDR3 is CASSIGQSHYGYTF. CDR3 nucleotide sequence: TGTGCCAGTAGTATTGGACAGAGTCACTATGGCTACACCTTC.

The chain employs TRBV4-3 and TRBJ2-1; 12 bases agree with TRBD2. CDR3 length equals 16 residues. Germline assignment: CDR1 LGHNA and CDR2 YSLEER. V trimming: 3 bases; J trimming: 7 bases; junction bases outside the gene matches: 7. DNA of the CDR3: TGCGCCAGCAGCCAGGTACTAGCGGGAGGTTCAAATGAGCAGTTCTTC. Translated: CASSQVLAGGSNEQFF.

The chain recombines TRBV28 with TRBJ1-2; the match to TRBD1 covers 10 bases. The CDR3 is 12 residues long. Unmatched junction bases numbered 7, after V lost 10 bases and J lost 8 bases. From germline, CDR1 is MDHEN and CDR2 SYDVKM. The DNA for the CDR3 is TGTGCCACCTTACGACAGGGGGCCGGCTACACCTTC. Translated, it gives CATLRQGAGYTF.

The V and J genes are TRBV7-6 and TRBJ2-7; D ambiguous. Per germline, CDR1 SGHVS and CDR2 FNYEAQ. V lost 5 bases and J 3 bases, leaving 14 bases between the germline ends. The CDR3 is 14 amino acids. The CDR3 DNA reads as TGTGCCAGCAGCCGAGAAATCGTCGGCTACGAGCAGTACTTC. Its protein product is CASSREIVGYEQYF. Filled out from reference TRBV7-6 and TRBJ2-7, the complete variable domain reads GAGVSQSPRYKVTKRGQDVALRCDPISGHVSLYWYRQALGQGPEFLTYFNYEAQQDKSGLPNDRFSAERPEGSISTLTIQRTEQRDSAMYRCASSREIVGYEQYFGPGTRLTVT.

The V gene is TRBV5-8, the J gene TRBJ2-7; the D is unclear. From germline, CDR1 is SGHTS and CDR2 YDEGEE. Trimming took 4 bases from V and 3 from J, leaving 5 bases between them. The CDR3 has 11 amino acids. DNA for the CDR3: TGTGCCAGCAGCAGCTACTACGAGCAGTACTTC. Translated, it gives CASSSYYEQYF.

V gene TRBV18 combines with J gene TRBJ1-5; no clear D gene. The CDR3 is 13 amino acids. V was trimmed by 2 bases and J by 4 bases, leaving 6 bases between them. The germline gives CDR1 KGHSH, CDR2 LQKENI. The CDR3 bases are TGTGCCAGCTCACCAGGCGGGAATCAGCCCCAGCATTTT. It is translated as CASSPGGNQPQHF.

The V gene is TRBV5-1, the J gene TRBJ1-1, with D tentatively TRBD1 (6 bases). The V end lost 0 bases, the J end lost 7 bases, and 10 bases lay between the germline ends. The germline CDR1 and CDR2 sequences are SGHRS and YFSETQ. CDR3 length: 13 residues. CDR3 nucleotide sequence: TGCGCCAGCAGCTTGGGGACAGAGGATGAAGCTTTCTTT. Translated, it gives CASSLGTEDEAFF.

The chain couples TRBV27 to TRBJ2-2; a weak D match, TRBD2 (5 bases). Germline CDR1 MNHEY, CDR2 SMNVEV (reference sequence). The CDR3 contains 16 residues. V was pared by 2 bases and J by 0 bases, with 10 bases between. CDR3 coding DNA: TGTGCCAGCAGTTTACTTCTAGCTGCGAACACCGGGGAGCTGTTTTTT. Amino acid sequence: CASSLLLAANTGELFF.

J is TRBJ2-2 and V is TRBV5-1, with D possibly being TRBD2 (5 bases). CDR3 size: 12 residues. CDR1 is SGHRS and CDR2 is YFSETQ in the germline V gene. Between the trimmed V and J ends, which lost 4 bases and 6 bases, there was a span of 7 bases. The CDR3: CASSKGAGELFF. The CDR3 nucleotides are TGCGCCAGCAGCAAGGGAGCCGGGGAGCTGTTTTTT. Filled out from reference TRBV5-1 and TRBJ2-2, the complete variable domain reads KAGVTQTPRYLIKTRGQQVTLSCSPISGHRSVSWYQQTPGQGLQFLFEYFSETQRNKGNFPGRFSGRQFSNSRSEMNVSTLELGDSALYLCASSKGAGELFFGEGSRLTVL.

In the case of this clone: Distinct nucleotide sequences in the sample also encode this CDR3. The chain couples TRBV18 to TRBJ2-7; no definite D call. The germline gives CDR1 KGHSH, CDR2 LQKENI. CDR3 length: 13 amino acids. V was cut by 3 bases and J by 0 bases, with 6 bases left in between. Here the CDR3 reads CASSPSGSYEQYF. The CDR3 region has the DNA TGTGCCAGCTCACCCTCGGGCTCCTACGAGCAGTACTTC. The full variable domain, with the rest looked up from reference TRBV18 and TRBJ2-7, is NAGVMQNPRHLVRRRGQEARLRCSPMKGHSHVYWYRQLPEEGLKFMVYLQKENIIDESGMPKERFSAEFPKEGPSILRIQQVVRGDSAAYFCASSPSGSYEQYFGPGTRLTVT.

The CDR3 DNA reads TGTGCCAGTAGTATAGAAGGGGGACAGGGCAATCAGCCCCAGCATTTT. This sequence encodes CASSIEGGQGNQPQHF. The chain is built from TRBV19 and TRBJ1-5, with TRBD1 identical over 8 bases. The CDR3 contains 16 residues. From germline, CDR1 is LNHDA and CDR2 SQIVND (reference sequence). The junction had 3 bases not matched to a gene; V was cut back by 0 bases and J by 2 bases.

A few counts support this clone. The chain carries TRBV6-5 and TRBJ2-7; 9 bases match TRBD2. Germline V CDR1 and CDR2: MNHEY, SVGAGI. Germline trimming cut 0 bases from V and 3 bases from J; bases unmatched to any gene: 6. This CDR3 has 16 amino acids. The CDR3 sequence is CASSYSRVAGVYEQYF. The CDR3 DNA follows: TGTGCCAGCAGTTACTCGAGGGTAGCGGGGGTCTACGAGCAGTACTTC.

This clone was seen more than once but under ten times. The chain employs TRBV30 and TRBJ2-3, with TRBD2 identical over 10 bases. Germline V gives CDR1 GTSNPN, CDR2 SVGIG (reference sequence). The CDR3 covers 15 residues. J was trimmed by 1 base and V by 2 bases; bases with no gene match: 3. The CDR3 bases are TGTGCCTGGAGTCCTCTAGCGGGAGGCACAGATACGCAGTATTTT. It encodes CAWSPLAGGTDTQYF.

This clone turned up a few times. This chain links TRBV6-1 with TRBJ1-5; 9 bases line up with TRBD1. After removal of 6 bases from V and 5 bases from J, the junction contained 5 bases not matched to a gene. Germline CDR1 is MNHNS and CDR2 is SASEGT. The CDR3 has 14 amino acids. The CDR3: CASRQGARDQPQHF. The CDR3 DNA follows: TGTGCCAGCAGACAGGGGGCGAGGGATCAGCCCCAGCATTTT.

The chain couples TRBV12-2 to TRBJ2-1; the table's D call, TRBD2, was not checked against the DNA. TRBV12-2 has pseudogene status. The CDR3 length is 15 residues. CDR3 residues: CASRFLLAEYNEQFF. In DNA form, the CDR3 reads TGTGCAAGTCGTTTCCTCCTAGCGGAATACAATGAGCAGTTCTTC.

This clone was seen only once. V is TRBV18 and J is TRBJ1-5; D not resolved. The germline CDR1 and CDR2 sequences are KGHSH and LQKENI. This CDR3 contains 13 residues. Trimming left V 8 bases short and J 0 bases short, with 8 bases between. In DNA, the CDR3 is TGTGCCAGCCGTACAGATAGCAATCAGCCCCAGCATTTT. Protein: CASRTDSNQPQHF.

V usage is TRBV2 and J usage is TRBJ1-1; a weak D match, TRBD1 (5 bases). The CDR3 is made up of 15 amino acids. The ends were cut back, 3 bases at V and 5 bases at J, with 16 bases in the middle. CDR1 and CDR2 (germline): SNHLY, FYNNEI. CDR3 nucleotide sequence: TGTGCCAGCAGTGATCGGCGGGGACGGGGAACTGAAGCTTTCTTT. It encodes CASSDRRGRGTEAFF.

The chain carries TRBV19 and TRBJ2-7; 7 positions match TRBD1. The junction had 11 bases not matched to a gene; V was cut back by 10 bases and J by 2 bases. Germline CDR1 and CDR2: LNHDA and SQIVND (reference sequence). The CDR3 is 14 residues long. CDR3 coding DNA: TGTGCCACCGTAACAGGGGATTCCCCCTACGAGCAGTACTTC. Its protein is CATVTGDSPYEQYF. Full variable domain (remainder filled in from reference TRBV19 and TRBJ2-7): DGGITQSPKYLFRKEGQNVTLSCEQNLNHDAMYWYRQDPGQGLRLIYYSQIVNDFQKGDIAEGYSVSREKKESFPLTVTSAQKNPTAFYLCATVTGDSPYEQYFGPGTRLTVT.

V usage is TRBV10-3 and J usage is TRBJ2-7; 9 bases line up with TRBD2. Germline loops: CDR1 ENHRY, CDR2 SYGVKD. J was trimmed by 2 bases and V by 2 bases; bases with no gene match: 4. The CDR3 is made up of 15 amino acids. The CDR3 spells CAISEPLAGTYEQYF. CDR3 nucleotide sequence: TGTGCCATCAGTGAGCCCCTAGCGGGAACCTACGAGCAGTACTTC.

The genes are TRBV28 and TRBJ1-4, with 7 bases matching TRBD1. V gave up 3 bases and J gave up 3 bases; unmatched junction bases: 7. The CDR3 totals 16 residues. Germline V CDR1 and CDR2: MDHEN, SYDVKM. The CDR3 DNA follows: TGTGCCAGCAGTTTGTCTAGGGGGCGGGCTAATGAAAAACTGTTTTTT. It translates to CASSLSRGRANEKLFF.

The rearrangement joins TRBV5-1 to TRBJ1-2; perhaps TRBD1 as D (5 bases). In germline, CDR1 is SGHRS, CDR2 YFSETQ. Trimming pared 0 bases from V and 0 bases from J, leaving 12 bases between. CDR3 size: 16 residues. The CDR3 nucleotides read TGCGCCAGCAGCTTGGCGACGACAGCTACTAACTATGGCTACACCTTC. The encoded protein is CASSLATTATNYGYTF.

The rearrangement links TRBV2 to TRBJ1-3; TRBD1 might be the D (5 bases). Trimming took off 7 bases at V and 9 bases at J, with 13 bases between the two ends. Germline CDR1 SNHLY, CDR2 FYNNEI. CDR3 size: 12 residues. The CDR3 reads CASKGTVSTIYF. In nucleotides, the CDR3 is TGTGCCAGCAAGGGGACTGTCAGCACCATATATTTT. The complete variable domain, with remaining parts taken from reference TRBV2 and TRBJ1-3, reads EPEVTQTPSHQVTQMGQEVILRCVPISNHLYFYWYRQILGQKVEFLVSFYNNEISEKSEIFDDQFSVERPDGSNFTLKIRSTKLEDSAMYFCASKGTVSTIYFGEGSWLTVV.

The V call is TRBV5-1, the J call TRBJ2-6; 7 bases match TRBD1. V was clipped by 4 bases and J by 2 bases; unmatched bases: 3. CDR1 SGHRS and CDR2 YFSETQ come from the germline V gene. CDR3 size: 15 residues. CDR3 loop: CASSAGTAGANVLTF. The CDR3 region has the DNA TGCGCCAGCAGCGCTGGGACAGCTGGGGCCAACGTCCTGACTTTC.

This clone has only a few counts. The J gene is TRBJ1-1, the V gene TRBV19; TRBD1 agrees at 7 bases. J was trimmed by 5 bases and V by 5 bases; bases with no gene match: 8. The germline gives CDR1 LNHDA, CDR2 SQIVND (reference sequence). This CDR3 spans 14 amino acids. For the CDR3, the DNA is TGTGCCAGTAGTGAAGGAGGGGGCTGGACTGAAGCTTTCTTT. Protein product: CASSEGGGWTEAFF. Together with reference TRBV19 and TRBJ1-1, the CDR3 gives the full variable domain: DGGITQSPKYLFRKEGQNVTLSCEQNLNHDAMYWYRQDPGQGLRLIYYSQIVNDFQKGDIAEGYSVSREKKESFPLTVTSAQKNPTAFYLCASSEGGGWTEAFFGQGTRLTVV.